One sample yielded the 3 T cell receptor beta chains listed below, sequenced in a study of blood T cell repertoires in COVID-19. Libraries were prepared by immunoSEQ multiplex PCR; TCRdb keeps only in-frame clonotypes and omits some of them. The sample includes some 60,000 clones, under 95% seen only once; the top ten take roughly 1.3%. Sequencing input: peripheral blood. Receptor source: a man between 60 and 75 years old with acute or convalescent COVID-19.

This clone was picked up one time. V and J are TRBV3-1 (or the pseudogene TRBV3-2) and TRBJ2-7, with TRBD1 identical over 11 bases. Unmatched junction bases numbered 10, after V lost 7 bases and J lost 5 bases. Looked up from germline, CDR1 is LGHDT and CDR2 is YNNKEL (reference sequence). The CDR3 loop spans 15 amino acids. The CDR3 nucleotides are TGTGCCAGCACCCTAGGACAGGGGGCGAATCACGAGCAGTACTTC. Residues: CASTLGQGANHEQYF.

The rearrangement uses TRBV18 and TRBJ1-2; 9 bases are a match to TRBD1. The germline V gene encodes CDR1 KGHSH and CDR2 LQKENI. The CDR3 runs 14 residues. V lost 6 bases and J lost 6; bases outside the gene matches: 8. CDR3 nucleotide sequence: TGTGCCAGCTCGGACAGGGGCATTGGGGATGGCTACACCTTC. Its translation is CASSDRGIGDGYTF.

This clone was recorded only once. The rearrangement uses TRBV11-2 and TRBJ1-2; D remains ambiguous. The length of the CDR3 is 13 residues. The V end lost 5 bases, the J end lost 4 bases, and 11 bases lay between the germline ends. Germline assignment: CDR1 SGHAT and CDR2 FQNNGV. The CDR3 is CASSTPILYGYTF. The CDR3 DNA follows: TGTGCCAGCAGCACCCCGATACTCTATGGCTACACCTTC.